This T cell receptor beta chain was identified in a study of human T cells and chemical hapten exposure. Only a few counts were recorded for this clonotype. CDR1 and CDR2 (germline): MNHEY, SVGEGT. V was pared by 4 bases and J by 1 base, with 11 bases between. The CDR3 sequence is 15 residues long. Time point here: patch test 2, 6 weeks after DPC sensitization. Treatment given: therapeutic diphenylcyclopropenone sensitization with weekly scalp DPC. At every patch-test visit, blood was drawn before the patch test was applied. The library attached unique molecular identifiers to individual cDNA molecules. TCRdb reprocessed the RACE reads via MiXCR and lists one record per CDR3 protein. The sample has more than 80,000 distinct CDR3 sequences; about 10% are singletons.

The V call is TRBV6-2 or TRBV6-3, the J call TRBJ2-1, with D maybe TRBD1 (6 bases). This clonotype originated in a woman aged 50 to 60 with alopecia areata. Some clones in this sample may be carry-over from other donors' samples. The sequences come from whole blood, collected in connection with sensitization to the hapten diphenylcyclopropenone (DPC). CDR3 sequence reads: CASSSPGHSYNEQFF. For the CDR3, the DNA is TGTGCCAGCAGTTCCCCGGGACATTCCTACAATGAGCAGTTCTTC.